A single T cell receptor beta chain is shown here with its context. This clone's antigen is unknown. The sample holds no much larger clone one base away, and base qualities are not on file. This entry comes from a study of shared clonotypes between healthy human individuals (dated by TCRdb to the early 2020s). In terms of the full investigation: The cohort included three men and a couple of women between 18 and 49 years of age. For each donor, CD4 naive and CD4 memory were each run on three plates, CD8 naive on two plates, and CD8 memory on one plate. Blood TCR repertoires of a handful of healthy adults were deeply sequenced to estimate repertoire size and the extent of clonotype sharing between individuals. To increase sequencing depth and limit assay-specific biases, TCR repertoire library preparation and sequencing were carried out by different laboratories using diverse techniques. Per donor, leukapheresis produced somewhere between about 0.8 and 9 billion PBMCs. The full study reports these points: Sampling was restricted to blood, and TCR repertoires in tissue are likely to differ from TCR repertoires in blood. Roughly 5.2% of naive CD4, 3.5% of naive CD8, approximately 2.2% of memory CD4, and less than 0.45% of memory CD8 clonotypes were shared across four donors. Because the study included only a small number of donors, the genetic and exposure-history diversity represented was limited. Even with the large sequencing depth, rarefaction of the sorted-subset datasets indicated that sequencing was incomplete. Naive subsets generally had larger estimated clonotype richness than memory subsets did. Higher generation probabilities were observed for clonotypes shared by all four sorted-subset donors than for non-shared clonotypes. Based on pairwise subsampling, the degree of clonotype sharing among donors was expected to be affected by sequencing depth.

Using the deep immunoSEQ assay, multiplex PCR amplified TCR CDR3 regions from genomic DNA. Genomic DNA extracted from each cell subset was distributed evenly over all wells of several immunoSEQ 96-well plates, and each plate served as one replicate. For sorted subsets, around 200 ng genomic DNA, equal to some 28,000 T cell genomes, was loaded into each replicate PCR. The purified libraries were quantified using a Qubit 3.0 fluorometer, sized with a Bioanalyzer 2100, and then quantified again using the KAPA Library Quantification kit. Every immunoSEQ 96-well plate was sequenced on a separate single-read 150-cycle Illumina NextSeq 550 flow cell. On the study's bioinformatics: The immunoSEQ output contained only junctional sequences without quality scores, so filtering could not match that applied to full-length reads. Sequences were annotated with PyIR, a Python wrapper for IgBLAST v1.9, using IMGT germline references to assign V/J genes and CDR3. Reads were removed for weak V/J assignments (E-value above 1e-6), missing CDR3, stop codons, out-of-frame junctions, or ambiguous translated residues. V3J clonotypes were defined as sequences sharing an identical inferred V gene, J gene, and CDR3 amino acid sequence. Percentage overlap between repertoires was calculated by dividing the number of shared unique clonotypes by the size of the smaller repertoire. RTK rarefaction, the Chao1 estimator, and Recon v2.1 estimates of unobserved clonotypes were used to assess repertoire richness. Generation probabilities were computed with OLGA for all TCRbeta clonotypes obtained by the gDNA method from a handful of donors. TCRdb took this table from immuneACCESS and kept in-frame rearrangements with V and J called. Such tables lack part of the clones; where checked against another copy, unresolved V genes explain under half of the gap, and the rest is unexplained. That table furnishes V, J and clone size, whereas the DNA furnished D and trimming. Within this sample are 2 million to 3 million clones, with roughly 93% of them counted one time only. The ten largest clones add up to more than 0.35% of the sample.

The germline V gene provides CDR1 SGHDT and CDR2 YYEEEE. V ends up 5 bases short and J 0 bases short, with an unmatched junction base count of 5. The CDR3 spans 15 residues, from the cysteine through the phenylalanine. The sequence is cut down to CDR3 DNA, 45 bases in frame from base 1. Healthy HIV-negative adults with no recently reported acute infections or vaccinations were included as donors. All donors were Caucasian adults living in Nashville, Tennessee, USA. CD4+ T cells were enriched by magnetic negative selection, after which naive cells were positively selected on CD45RA and the negative fraction was taken as the memory subset. Blood was collected by leukapheresis, and PBMCs were isolated by Ficoll-Histopaque density gradient centrifugation and then cryopreserved in liquid nitrogen vapor phase. Analytical flow cytometry was used to check the purity and quantity of every magnetically sorted T cell population. Genomic DNA was isolated from each sorted fraction and quantified by UV absorbance on a Nanodrop 2000c.

This sequence originates from a man younger than 35 in good health. Some clones in this sample may be carry-over from other donors' samples. Sequencing used naive CD4+ T cells from PBMCs. The intended sense of this specimen's cell subset or site label: CD45RA+ positively selected. The sequence links TRBV5-6 to TRBJ2-1, and TRBD2 matches 7 of the central bases. The CDR3 region has the sequence CASSIGGSSYNEQFF. The bases are TGTGCCAGCAGTATCGGCGGGAGCTCCTACAATGAGCAGTTCTTC.